Below, one T cell receptor (beta chain) is given with its context. These data belong to a study of OX40 agonist ivuxolimab in advanced cancers. Using immunoSEQ multiplex PCR, the repertoire was profiled, and TCRdb retains in-frame clones only, with some absent. The table records roughly 100,000 clones, over 75% of them present only once. Sequencing was performed on CD4+ or CD8+ T cells sorted from blood, taken in a trial of the OX40 agonist ivuxolimab. The clonotype was recovered from an adult with an advanced solid tumor such as melanoma, head and neck, liver or kidney cancer.

The chain's CDR3 is CASSGLDSTYEQYF. In DNA, the CDR3 is TGCGCCAGCAGTGGGCTGGACAGCACCTACGAGCAGTACTTC. V gene TRBV10-2 combines with J gene TRBJ2-7; D is perhaps TRBD1 (6 bases). Between the trimmed V and J ends, which lost 4 bases and 2 bases, there was a span of 12 bases. The CDR3 has 14 residues. The V gene's germline CDR1 is WSHSY and CDR2 SAAADI.